The TCR beta chain under discussion was sequenced for a study of T cell changes during pregnancy in multiple sclerosis. Germline loops: CDR1 MGHRA, CDR2 YSYEKL. Unmatched junction bases numbered 3, after V lost 8 bases and J lost 2 bases. This CDR3 comprises 13 residues. Worth noting for this clone: The sample carries other DNA sequences with the same CDR3.

Sequenced by immunoSEQ multiplex PCR; TCRdb stores in-frame clones only, minus some. The sample lists 85,000 to 110,000 clones, 85% to 95% occurring once. The sample was peripheral blood, taken after pregnancy. V gene TRBV4-1 combines with J gene TRBJ2-5; 9 positions match TRBD1. The clonotype comes from a female donor with multiple sclerosis, enrolled in a pregnancy study. DNA of the CDR3: TGCGCCAGCCGAGGACAGGGGCAAGAGACCCAGTACTTC. This sequence encodes CASRGQGQETQYF.